This TCR beta chain was obtained from a study of CDR3 diversity in severe acne. TCRdb itself ran the PCR reads through MiXCR, one entry per CDR3 protein. The sample holds about 98,000 distinct CDR3 sequences, roughly 51% seen once. V lost 6 bases and J lost 4, with 6 bases in between. CDR1 is MNHNS and CDR2 is SASEGT in the germline V gene. CDR3 length: 11 amino acids. The sample taken for sequencing was blood. V and J are TRBV6-1 and TRBJ1-2; D unresolved. The receptor comes from a male donor with acne. CDR3 DNA: TGTGCCAGCAGGGACTCCTATGGCTACACCTTC. The encoded protein is CASRDSYGYTF.